The 6 T cell receptor beta chains below were found in one sample sequenced in a study of neurological immune-mediated disorders (dated by TCRdb to about 2019). The time point label corresponds to: technical triplicate 3. The library was generated by 5' RACE. Instrument used: Illumina HiSeq 2500. The public reads were quality trimmed at Q25 with fastp and then assembled into clones with MiXCR by TCRdb, keeping productive beta chains. One record per CDR3 amino acid sequence lists the most common genes and DNA. Within this sample are fewer than 35,000 distinct CDR3 sequences, with about 16% of them counted one time only. Together, the top ten hold 4% to 5% of the sample. Sequences were obtained from CD4+ T cells from blood. The receptors derive from a female donor with HTLV-1-associated myelopathy (HAM/TSP).

This clonotype showed up many times. The chain links TRBV4-2 to TRBJ1-3; D unresolved. Per the germline V gene, CDR1 is LGHNA and CDR2 is YNFKEQ. Trimming shortened V by 0 bases and J by 4 bases, and 7 bases separated the two germline ends. The CDR3 loop spans 14 amino acids. This CDR3 reads CASSQETSGNTIYF. CDR3 coding DNA: TGTGCCAGCAGCCAAGAGACCTCGGGAAACACCATATATTTT.

This clonotype was detected many times. The chain is built from TRBV29-1 and TRBJ2-5; D remains ambiguous. This CDR3 is 13 amino acids long. Germline CDR1 reads SQVTM; CDR2 reads ANQGSEA. The germline V and J ends were trimmed by 0 bases and 5 bases, with 10 bases remaining between them. Written as DNA, the CDR3 is TGCAGCGTTGAAGAGGTAGATAGGGAGACCCAGTACTTC. This gives the protein CSVEEVDRETQYF.

This clonotype was seen many times. The chain carries TRBV20-1 and TRBJ2-7; no firm D call. Germline values: CDR1 DFQATT, CDR2 SNEGSKA (reference sequence). The ends were cut back, 3 bases at V and 7 bases at J, with 13 bases in the middle. There are 12 residues in the CDR3. The CDR3 here is CSASPELREQYF. The CDR3 DNA follows: TGCAGTGCTAGTCCCGAACTCCGGGAGCAGTACTTC.

V is TRBV20-1 and J is TRBJ2-3; TRBD2 matches at 8 bases. Germline V lookup: CDR1 DFQATT, CDR2 SNEGSKA (reference sequence). This CDR3 has 16 residues. The V and J ends lost 7 bases and 0 bases, in that order; junction bases with no gene match: 12. The CDR3: CSVLQEAGDSTDTQYF. The CDR3 nucleotides are TGCAGTGTGTTGCAAGAAGCGGGGGATAGCACAGATACGCAGTATTTT.

The gene calls are TRBV7-2 and TRBJ2-5, with a weak D call TRBD1 (6 bases). CDR1 and CDR2 from the germline V gene are SGHTA and FQGNSA. CDR3 length: 14 amino acids. The germline V and J ends were trimmed by 1 base and 3 bases, with 9 bases remaining between them. CDR3 sequence: CASSLGHREETQYF. CDR3 nucleotides: TGTGCCAGCAGCTTAGGACACAGGGAAGAGACCCAGTACTTC. Together with reference TRBV7-2 and TRBJ2-5, the CDR3 gives the full variable domain: GAGVSQSPSNKVTEKGKDVELRCDPISGHTALYWYRQSLGQGLEFLIYFQGNSAPDKSGLPSDRFSAERTGGSVSTLTIQRTQQEDSAVYLCASSLGHREETQYFGPGTRLLVL.

This clonotype was recorded at least ten times. This chain joins TRBV4-3 and TRBJ1-2, with D unclear. Germline values: CDR1 LGHNA, CDR2 YSLEER. Trimming took 1 base from V and 7 from J, leaving 10 bases between them. The CDR3 runs 13 residues. The CDR3 protein is CASSQGTGIGYTF. For the CDR3, the DNA is TGCGCCAGCAGCCAAGGAACTGGTATTGGCTACACCTTC.